The 9 T cell receptor beta chains listed next were all sequenced from one sample in a study of shared clonotypes between healthy human individuals. Naive CD8 cells were CD45RO-negative, positively selected for CCR7, excluding terminally differentiated effector memory CD45RA+ cells. The assay was immunoSEQ multiplex PCR, and TCRdb's table has in-frame clones only and misses some. Altogether hundreds of thousands of clones are present, 95% to 96% being singletons, with the ten largest covering roughly 0.1%. The sample taken for sequencing was naive CD8+ T cells sorted from blood. The receptors originated from a woman aged 25 to 39 in good health.

This clone was seen once. The J gene is TRBJ2-7, the V gene TRBV28; the D gene is possibly TRBD1 (6 bases). There are 13 residues in the CDR3. V gave up 11 bases and J gave up 0 bases, with 14 bases separating them. The germline CDR1 and CDR2 sequences are MDHEN and SYDVKM. This CDR3 is CAGSKQGSYEQYF. CDR3 DNA: TGTGCCGGATCTAAACAGGGCTCCTACGAGCAGTACTTC.

The gene calls are TRBV6-6 and TRBJ2-5; D tentatively fits TRBD1 or TRBD2 (5 bases each). V dropped 8 bases and J dropped 1 base, with 11 bases sitting between them. The CDR3 sequence is 13 residues long. Looked up from germline, CDR1 is MNHNY and CDR2 is SVGAGI (reference sequence). The CDR3 reads CASGGIFQETQYF. The CDR3 coding sequence is TGTGCCAGCGGGGGTATCTTCCAAGAGACCCAGTACTTC.

The chain recombines TRBV2 with TRBJ1-1; D remains ambiguous. Germline CDR1 and CDR2: SNHLY and FYNNEI. Between the trimmed V and J ends, which lost 9 bases and 11 bases, there was a span of 19 bases. The CDR3 loop spans 12 amino acids. CDR3 DNA: TGTGCCAGTTCTGCCGCGGGCATAGGGGCTTTCTTT. Translation: CASSAAGIGAFF.

The genes are TRBV11-3 and TRBJ2-5; D is undetermined. Trimming took 5 bases from V and 0 from J, leaving 10 bases between them. The CDR3 is made up of 14 amino acids. Germline loops: CDR1 SGHNT, CDR2 YENEEA. The DNA for the CDR3 is TGTGCCAGCAGCGCCTGGGCAGACCAAGAGACCCAGTACTTC. Translating gives CASSAWADQETQYF.

CDR3 sequence: CASSLGTSGRSEQYF. Written as DNA, the CDR3 is TGTGCCAGCAGCCTCGGGACTAGCGGGAGATCCGAGCAGTACTTC. This chain joins TRBV27 and TRBJ2-7; 14 bases line up with TRBD2. Germline CDR1 reads MNHEY; CDR2 reads SMNVEV (reference sequence). Germline trimming cut 6 bases from V and 6 bases from J; bases unmatched to any gene: 7. CDR3 length: 15 amino acids.

In DNA, the CDR3 is TGTGCCAGCAGTTTAACGACTAGCGGGAGGAATGAGCAGTTCTTC. Amino acids: CASSLTTSGRNEQFF. The chain has TRBV27 and TRBJ2-1, with 13 bases aligning to TRBD2. CDR1 MNHEY and CDR2 SMNVEV come from the germline V gene (reference sequence). V lost 2 bases to trimming and J lost 7 bases; unmatched junction nucleotides: 2. The CDR3 length is 15 residues.

This sequence joins TRBV13 and TRBJ2-7; D is unclear. This CDR3 is built from 14 residues. The germline V gene encodes CDR1 PRHDT and CDR2 FYEKMQ (reference sequence). Trimming pared 6 bases from V and 2 bases from J, leaving 14 bases between. This CDR3 is CASRWAGNTYEQYF. CDR3 bases: TGTGCCAGCAGATGGGCAGGAAATACCTACGAGCAGTACTTC.

The J gene is TRBJ2-7, the V gene TRBV4-1; 8 bases match TRBD1. The CDR3 is 13 amino acids. Germline V gene data show CDR1 as MGHRA and CDR2 as YSYEKL. V was pared by 3 bases and J by 5 bases, with 3 bases of the junction left unmatched. CDR3 region: CASSQDRANEQYF. CDR3 bases: TGCGCCAGCAGCCAGGACAGGGCCAACGAGCAGTACTTC.

The chain joins TRBV6-5 to TRBJ2-7; 9 positions agree with TRBD2. Germline values: CDR1 MNHEY, CDR2 SVGAGI. V was clipped by 3 bases and J by 7 bases; unmatched bases: 7. The CDR3 spans 14 residues. The CDR3 nucleotides read TGTGCCAGCAGTTATCTAGCGGGACTAGGGGAGCAGTACTTC. Translating it yields CASSYLAGLGEQYF.